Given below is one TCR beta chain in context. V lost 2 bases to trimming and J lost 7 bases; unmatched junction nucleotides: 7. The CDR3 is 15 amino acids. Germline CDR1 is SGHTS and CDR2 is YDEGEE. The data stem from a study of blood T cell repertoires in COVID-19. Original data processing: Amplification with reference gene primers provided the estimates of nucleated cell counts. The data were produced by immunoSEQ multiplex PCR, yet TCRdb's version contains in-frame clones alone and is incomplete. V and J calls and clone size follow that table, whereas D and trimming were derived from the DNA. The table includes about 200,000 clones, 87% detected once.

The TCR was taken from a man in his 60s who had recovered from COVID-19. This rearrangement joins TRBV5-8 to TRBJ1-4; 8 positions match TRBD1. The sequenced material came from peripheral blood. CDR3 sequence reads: CASSFQGAQGEKLFF. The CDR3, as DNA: TGTGCCAGCAGCTTTCAGGGGGCGCAAGGTGAAAAACTGTTTTTT.